The next 13 T cell receptor beta chains were all read from a single sample in a study of T cell changes during pregnancy in multiple sclerosis. Data came from immunoSEQ multiplex PCR; TCRdb stores just in-frame clones and leaves some out. Of 75,000 to 95,000 clones listed, around 92% are singletons. Sequences were derived from peripheral blood, sampled after pregnancy. Every receptor here comes from a female donor with multiple sclerosis, enrolled in a pregnancy study.

This chain links TRBV6-4 with TRBJ1-1; D perhaps matches TRBD1 (5 bases). With 6 bases removed from V and 1 base from J, the gap between germline ends came to 18 bases. The CDR3 has 16 residues. CDR1 is MRHNA, CDR2 SNTAGT, per germline. The CDR3 is CASRRTYQGTNTEAFF. CDR3 in DNA: TGTGCCAGCAGGCGCACGTATCAGGGAACGAACACTGAAGCTTTCTTT.

The chain couples TRBV7-2 to TRBJ2-3; 14 bases match TRBD2. The CDR3 has 18 amino acids. The V gene end was trimmed by 4 bases and the J gene end by 2 bases; junction bases not matched to a gene: 8. Germline V CDR1 and CDR2: SGHTA, FQGNSA. The CDR3 is CASSSRTSGGPPTDTQYF. The CDR3 DNA reads TGTGCCAGCAGCTCCCGGACTAGCGGGGGGCCTCCCACAGATACGCAGTATTTT.

The chain recombines TRBV10-2 with TRBJ2-5; TRBD1 matches 7 bases. Trimming cost V 8 bases and J 2 bases; bases outside gene matches: 5. The CDR3 sequence is 13 residues long. CDR1 and CDR2 (germline): WSHSY, SAAADI. CDR3 nucleotide sequence: TGCGCCAGCGGGGGACAGATACAAGAGACCCAGTACTTC. Translating gives CASGGQIQETQYF.

This clone has only one observation. J is TRBJ1-1 and V is TRBV25-1; no definite D call. The V end was cut by 3 bases, the J end by 1 base, with 6 bases between. The CDR3 runs to 13 residues. Germline loops: CDR1 MGHDK, CDR2 SYGVNS. The CDR3 protein is CASSDSGNTEAFF. CDR3 sequence (DNA): TGTGCCAGCAGTGACTCGGGGAACACTGAAGCTTTCTTT.

This sequence joins TRBV4-1 and TRBJ1-1; D is undetermined. The CDR3 runs to 13 residues. Trimming removed 9 bases at V and 6 bases at J, with 17 bases between. The germline V gene encodes CDR1 MGHRA and CDR2 YSYEKL. CDR3 amino acids: CASSAGFVAEAFF. The CDR3, as DNA: TGCGCCAGTTCGGCGGGCTTCGTCGCTGAAGCTTTCTTT.

The rearrangement joins TRBV2 to TRBJ2-7; D uncertain. The CDR3 sequence is 13 residues long. V lost 7 bases and J 1 base, leaving 11 bases between the germline ends. Germline CDR1 reads SNHLY; CDR2 reads FYNNEI. The CDR3 region has the DNA TGTGCCAGCACAGTTGCATTTTCCTACGAGCAGTACTTC. It specifies CASTVAFSYEQYF.

The chain employs TRBV29-1 and TRBJ2-1; TRBD2 might be the D (6 bases). Between the trimmed V and J ends, which lost 2 bases and 6 bases, there was a span of 23 bases. The CDR3 sequence is 17 residues long. Germline CDR1 and CDR2: SQVTM and ANQGSEA. CDR3 sequence reads: CSVEKEGTSILLNEQFF. The CDR3 coding sequence is TGCAGCGTTGAAAAGGAAGGGACTTCCATCCTACTCAATGAGCAGTTCTTC.

The chain employs TRBV19 and TRBJ2-2; TRBD1 agrees at 8 bases. Germline V CDR1 and CDR2: LNHDA, SQIVND (reference sequence). Germline trimming cut 5 bases from V and 7 bases from J; bases unmatched to any gene: 9. CDR3 size: 15 residues. CDR3 sequence: CASSPLDRVNGELFF. As DNA, the CDR3 is TGTGCCAGTAGTCCTCTGGACAGGGTTAACGGGGAGCTGTTTTTT.

The V call is TRBV14, the J call TRBJ2-5, with TRBD2 matching over 8 bases. With V trimmed by 2 bases and J by 5 bases, 10 bases remained unmatched. There are 16 residues in the CDR3. Germline CDR1 reads SGHDN; CDR2 reads FVKESK. In DNA form, the CDR3 reads TGTGCCAGCAGCCAACTTATGGGACTAGATTCGGAGACCCAGTACTTC. Its translation: CASSQLMGLDSETQYF.

The chain employs TRBV7-2 and TRBJ2-7; D possibly corresponds to TRBD1 (5 bases). The CDR3 sequence is 12 residues long. Deletions cut 5 bases from V and 7 bases from J, with 12 bases between. Germline V CDR1 and CDR2: SGHTA, FQGNSA. The CDR3 is CASSLQGGEQYF. For the CDR3, the DNA is TGTGCCAGCAGCCTGCAGGGTGGGGAGCAGTACTTC.

This clone was detected only once. The chain combines TRBV9 with TRBJ1-4; D is ambiguous. Germline CDR1 reads SGDLS; CDR2 reads YYNGEE. This CDR3 is 15 amino acids long. V shed 0 bases and J shed 4 bases, with 10 bases lying between them. Here the CDR3 reads CASSVEVRFNEKLFF. CDR3 bases: TGTGCCAGCAGCGTAGAAGTCAGGTTTAATGAAAAACTGTTTTTT. The full variable domain, in which reference TRBV9 and TRBJ1-4 provide the parts outside the CDR3, is DSGVTQTPKHLITATGQRVTLRCSPRSGDLSVYWYQQSLDQGLQFLIQYYNGEERAKGNILERFSAQQFPDLHSELNLSSLELGDSALYFCASSVEVRFNEKLFFGSGTQLSVL.

The V gene is TRBV18, the J gene TRBJ2-1; 9 positions agree with TRBD1. The ends lost 2 bases at V and 9 bases at J; junction bases unmatched: 2. This CDR3 contains 13 residues. CDR1 is KGHSH and CDR2 is LQKENI in the germline V gene. This CDR3 reads CASSPTTGGEQFF. In nucleotides, the CDR3 is TGTGCCAGCTCACCAACGACAGGGGGTGAGCAGTTCTTC.

The V gene is TRBV2, the J gene TRBJ1-2, with 11 nucleotides matching TRBD1. Germline CDR1 SNHLY, CDR2 FYNNEI. The trim removed 6 bases at V and 5 bases at J, leaving 5 bases unmatched. There are 14 residues in the CDR3. The CDR3 DNA reads as TGTGCCAGCAGAGGCGGGGACAGGGGGTATGGCTACACCTTC. Translating it yields CASRGGDRGYGYTF.